The clone carrying this TCR beta chain has just a few counts. Its antigen is not known. This specimen belongs to a study of T-cell memory formation after mild COVID-19. TCRdb fed the 5' RACE reads into MiXCR, producing one record per CDR3 protein. The table has roughly 400,000 distinct CDR3 sequences, 20% to 25% seen once. Notes on the study in general: CD4/CD8 balance held among clones contracting day 15 to 85, and later expanders leaned CD4+. Second-wave clones with a day 37 peak had unconfirmed SARS-CoV-2 specificity. Most CD4+ clones that shrank were in CM and EM, while CD8+ ones turned up in EMRA.

The sequencing input was PBMCs or a T cell subset sorted from them (not recorded which). This clonotype was obtained from an adult woman who had mild COVID-19 (a few samples of this study predate the infection). Cell type and time point are not known.

The CDR3 nucleotides are TGCAGTGCTAGAGAGCTTTCCCGCACAGATACGCAGTATTTT. It yields the protein CSARELSRTDTQYF. V and J are TRBV20-1 and TRBJ2-3; D gene ambiguous. The CDR3 totals 14 residues. V lost 0 bases, J lost 1 base, and 8 bases lay in between. CDR1 and CDR2 from the germline V gene are DFQATT and SNEGSKA (reference sequence).